Each of the 12 T cell receptor beta chains below was sequenced from the same sample in a study of blood T cells in healthy people across ages. PCR was performed a second time for about 6 to 12 cycles using a sample-barcoded 5' primer and a J-beta primer mix. A single record per CDR3 protein comes from TCRdb applying MiXCR to the 5' RACE reads. This table holds 1.8 million or so distinct CDR3 sequences, around 42% found once. Sequenced input: blood. The receptors were sampled from a human donor in good health.

The chain recombines TRBV3-1 with TRBJ2-7, with TRBD2 as a possible D gene (6 bases). This CDR3 comprises 16 residues. Germline V gene data show CDR1 as LGHDT and CDR2 as YNNKEL (reference sequence). Trimming shortened V by 5 bases and J by 2 bases, and 19 bases separated the two germline ends. The CDR3 is CASSWTSGLLTYEQYF. The CDR3, as DNA: TGTGCCAGCAGCTGGACTTCGGGACTTCTAACCTACGAGCAGTACTTC.

CDR3 coding DNA: TGTGCCAGCAGCGGAGTAGGGACTAGCGTCTACAATGAGCAGTTCTTC. Residues: CASSGVGTSVYNEQFF. This rearrangement joins TRBV7-6 to TRBJ2-1; 10 nucleotides align to TRBD2. V shed 5 bases, J shed 3 bases, and the junction held 7 bases outside the gene matches. The CDR3 totals 16 residues. Germline CDR1 and CDR2: SGHVS and FNYEAQ.

Ten or more counts support this clonotype. This chain links TRBV7-3 with TRBJ2-4, with a tentative D call TRBD2 (5 bases). Trimming removed 3 bases at V and 13 bases at J, with 16 bases between. The CDR3 length is 13 residues. Germline loops: CDR1 SGHTA, CDR2 FQGTGA. The CDR3 DNA follows: TGTGCCAGCAGCTTTGACCTCCGTGGGGAGCAGTACTTC. Protein sequence: CASSFDLRGEQYF. The full variable domain, rest sourced from reference TRBV7-3 and TRBJ2-4, is GAGVSQTPSNKVTEKGKYVELRCDPISGHTALYWYRQSLGQGPEFLIYFQGTGAADDSGLPNDRFFAVRPEGSVSTLKIQRTERGDSAVYLCASSFDLRGEQYFGAGTRLSVL.

As for this clonotype: Compared with germline, one end of the junction differs, possibly owing to a read error. This chain links TRBV12-3 or TRBV12-4 with TRBJ2-2; 14 bases map to TRBD2. The CDR3 totals 16 residues. The CDR3 loop is CARSLGLAGGSGELFF. CDR3 sequence (DNA): TGTGCCCGCAGTTTAGGACTAGCGGGGGGTTCAGGGGAGCTGTTTTTT.

CDR3 sequence: CASNPWSGLDNEQFF. CDR3 bases: TGTGCCAGCAACCCTTGGTCGGGTTTGGACAATGAGCAGTTCTTC. The rearrangement joins TRBV6-2 or TRBV6-3 to TRBJ2-1; no firm D call. The V end lost 7 bases, the J end lost 5 bases, and 18 bases lay between the germline ends. Germline values: CDR1 MNHEY, CDR2 SVGEGT. The CDR3 contains 15 residues.

V is TRBV5-1 and J is TRBJ1-2; D possibly corresponds to TRBD1 (5 bases). CDR3 length: 15 residues. Germline V gives CDR1 SGHRS, CDR2 YFSETQ. Trimming pared 3 bases from V and 5 bases from J, leaving 17 bases between. The CDR3 bases are TGCGCCAGCAGCTATTTCCAGGGCGGCGATTATGGCTACACCTTC. Amino acids: CASSYFQGGDYGYTF. The whole variable domain, filled in from reference TRBV5-1 and TRBJ1-2, reads KAGVTQTPRYLIKTRGQQVTLSCSPISGHRSVSWYQQTPGQGLQFLFEYFSETQRNKGNFPGRFSGRQFSNSRSEMNVSTLELGDSALYLCASSYFQGGDYGYTFGSGTRLTVV.

The chain recombines TRBV5-5 with TRBJ1-5; no firm D call. Trimming removed 4 bases from V and 0 bases from J, with 14 bases in between. This CDR3 is built from 16 residues. Per the germline V gene, CDR1 is SGHKS and CDR2 is YYEKEE (reference sequence). The CDR3 region has the DNA TGTGCCAGCAGCCCCGGTGGAGATTATAGCAATCAGCCCCAGCATTTT. It specifies CASSPGGDYSNQPQHF.

In its sample, this clonotype was seen a few times. The CDR3 reads CASSFRTVPGDTGELFF. The CDR3 nucleotides are TGTGCCAGCAGCTTCCGGACAGTTCCGGGGGACACCGGGGAGCTGTTTTTT. V gene TRBV11-1 combines with J gene TRBJ2-2; D tentatively reads TRBD1 or TRBD2 (6 bases each). Between the trimmed V and J ends, which lost 3 bases and 3 bases, there was a span of 17 bases. The CDR3 covers 17 residues. Germline V gene lookup returns CDR1 SGHAT and CDR2 FQDESV (reference sequence).

The CDR3: CASLDTGSYNEQFF. For the CDR3, the DNA is TGTGCCAGCTTGGACACGGGTTCCTACAATGAGCAGTTCTTC. The chain is built from TRBV7-9 and TRBJ2-1, with D possibly matching TRBD1 (5 bases). Germline values: CDR1 SEHNR, CDR2 FQNEAQ (reference sequence). V lost 8 bases and J 1 base, leaving 12 bases between the germline ends. This CDR3 spans 14 amino acids.

This chain uses TRBV9 with TRBJ1-1; D gene uncertain. The CDR3 covers 14 residues. The V and J ends lost 0 bases and 4 bases respectively, with 10 bases between them. Looked up from germline, CDR1 is SGDLS and CDR2 is YYNGEE. CDR3 sequence reads: CASSVVKGFTEAFF. CDR3 sequence (DNA): TGTGCCAGCAGCGTAGTGAAGGGTTTCACTGAAGCTTTCTTT.

The table lists this clonotype with a few counts. The chain combines TRBV5-1 with TRBJ2-7; D not resolved. With 2 bases removed from V and 5 bases from J, the gap between germline ends came to 17 bases. This CDR3 contains 15 residues. Germline assignment: CDR1 SGHRS and CDR2 YFSETQ. The CDR3 loop is CASSFLTPDTDEQYF. DNA of the CDR3: TGCGCCAGCAGCTTTTTAACCCCAGACACGGACGAGCAGTACTTC.

V and J are TRBV28 and TRBJ2-3; 8 bases are a match to TRBD1. The CDR3 has 17 amino acids. V dropped 4 bases and J dropped 5; count of bases not matched to a gene: 14. In germline, CDR1 is MDHEN, CDR2 SYDVKM. The CDR3 region has the DNA TGTGCCAGCAGTTCGCTTAGACAGGGGAAGCATAGAGATACGCAGTATTTT. This codes for CASSSLRQGKHRDTQYF.